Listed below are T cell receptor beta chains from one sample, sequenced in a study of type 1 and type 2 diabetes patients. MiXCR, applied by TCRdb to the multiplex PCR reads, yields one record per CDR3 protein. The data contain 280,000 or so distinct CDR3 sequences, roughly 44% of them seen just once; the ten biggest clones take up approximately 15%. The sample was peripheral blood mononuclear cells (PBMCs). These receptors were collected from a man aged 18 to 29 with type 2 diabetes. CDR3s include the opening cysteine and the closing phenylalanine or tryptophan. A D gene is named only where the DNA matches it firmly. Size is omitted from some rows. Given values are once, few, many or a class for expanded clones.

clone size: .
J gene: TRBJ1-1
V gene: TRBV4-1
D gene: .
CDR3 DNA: TGCGCCAGCAGACCCAGGGAGCACTCTGAAGCTTTCTTT
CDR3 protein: CASRPREHSEAFF

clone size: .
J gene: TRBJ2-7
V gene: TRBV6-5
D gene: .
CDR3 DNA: TGTGCCAGCAGTTACTCGATCAGGGCCCACGAGCAGTACTTC
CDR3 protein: CASSYSIRAHEQYF

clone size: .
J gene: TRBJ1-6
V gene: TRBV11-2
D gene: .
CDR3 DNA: TGTGCCAGCAGCCCCGAGGCGGCCCGGCTCTTTCCACCCCTCCACTTT
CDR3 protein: CASSPEAARLFPPLHF

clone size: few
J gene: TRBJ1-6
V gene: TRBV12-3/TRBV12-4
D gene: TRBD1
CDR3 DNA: TGTGCCAGCAGCCTGGGACAGGGAAGTTCACCCCTCCACTTT
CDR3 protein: CASSLGQGSSPLHF

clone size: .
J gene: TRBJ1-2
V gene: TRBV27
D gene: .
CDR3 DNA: TGTGCCAGCGGTTCAACGAGCCCCCTAAACTATGGCTACACCTTC
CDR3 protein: CASGSTSPLNYGYTF

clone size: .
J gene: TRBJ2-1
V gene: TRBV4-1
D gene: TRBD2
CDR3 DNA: TGTGCCAGCAGCCAAGCAAGCGGGAGAAATGAGCAGTTCTTC
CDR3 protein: CASSQASGRNEQFF

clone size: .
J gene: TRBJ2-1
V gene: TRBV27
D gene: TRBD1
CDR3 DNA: TGTGCCAGCAGTCGTAGGACAGGGGCAGACTCCTACAATGAGCAGTTCTTC
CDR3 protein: CASSRRTGADSYNEQFF

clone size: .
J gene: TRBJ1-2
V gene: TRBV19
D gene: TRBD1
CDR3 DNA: TGTGCCAGTAGTCCAAGCCCTGGACAGGGGAATGGCCACACCTTC
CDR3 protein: CASSPSPGQGNGHTF

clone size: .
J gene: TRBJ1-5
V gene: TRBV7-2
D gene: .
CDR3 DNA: TGTGCCAGCAGCATTTATCAGCCCCAGCATTTT
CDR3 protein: CASSIYQPQHF

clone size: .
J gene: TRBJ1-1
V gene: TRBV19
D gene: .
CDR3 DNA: TGTGCCAGTCGGTTCCGCCCCCGGGGTGGCACTGAAGCTTTCTTT
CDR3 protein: CASRFRPRGGTEAFF

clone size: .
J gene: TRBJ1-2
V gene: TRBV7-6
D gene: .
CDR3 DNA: TGTGCCAGCAGCCAAGACAGCTATGGCTACACCTTC
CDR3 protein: CASSQDSYGYTF

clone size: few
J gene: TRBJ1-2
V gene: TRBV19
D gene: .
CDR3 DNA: TGTGCCAGTAGTATTACGGCGCAGGGCGGGAATTACTATGGCTACACCTTC
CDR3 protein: CASSITAQGGNYYGYTF

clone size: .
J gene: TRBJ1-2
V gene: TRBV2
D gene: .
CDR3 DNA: TGTGCCAGCAGTGAAATCGGGGCGTCTAACTATGGCTACACCTTC
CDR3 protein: CASSEIGASNYGYTF

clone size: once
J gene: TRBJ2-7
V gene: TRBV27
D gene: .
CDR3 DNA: TGTGCCAGCCAACCGGGACAATCACCCTACGAGCAGTACTTC
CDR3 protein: CASQPGQSPYEQYF

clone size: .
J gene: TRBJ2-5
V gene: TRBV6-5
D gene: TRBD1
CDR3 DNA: TGTGCCAGCAGCCCCCTCGGACAGGGAAAGACCCAGTACTTC
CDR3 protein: CASSPLGQGKTQYF

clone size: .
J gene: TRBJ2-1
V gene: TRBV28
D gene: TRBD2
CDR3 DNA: TGTGCCAGCAGAACCGGGACTAGAAGCTACAATGAGCAGTTCTTC
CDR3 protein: CASRTGTRSYNEQFF

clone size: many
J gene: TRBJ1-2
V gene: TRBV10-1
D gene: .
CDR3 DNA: TGCGCCAGCAGTGTATTAGCCGGGACAAACTATGGCTACACCTTC
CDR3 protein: CASSVLAGTNYGYTF

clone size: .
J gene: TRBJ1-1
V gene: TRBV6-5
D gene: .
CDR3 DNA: TGTGCCAGCAGACTCAGGAGACAAGCTTTCTTT
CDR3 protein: CASRLRRQAFF

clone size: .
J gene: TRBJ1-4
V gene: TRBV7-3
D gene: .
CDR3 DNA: TGTGCCAGCAGCCCGGGACCTAGCAACAATGAAAAACTGTTTTTT
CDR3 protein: CASSPGPSNNEKLFF

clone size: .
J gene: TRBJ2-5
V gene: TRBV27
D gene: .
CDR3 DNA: TGTGCCAGCAGTTTGGGAATGATGGGGACCCAGTACTTC
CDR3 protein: CASSLGMMGTQYF

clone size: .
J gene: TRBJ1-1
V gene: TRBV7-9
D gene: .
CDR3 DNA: TGTGCCAGCAGCCCCCGGGGAGGGAGTATGAACACTGAAGCTTTCTTT
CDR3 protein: CASSPRGGSMNTEAFF

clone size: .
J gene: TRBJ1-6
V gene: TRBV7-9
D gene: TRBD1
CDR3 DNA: TGTGCCAGCAGCCTCCCAAACAGGGGCCCAGAAACCTTGAATTCACCCCTCCACTTT
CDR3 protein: CASSLPNRGPETLNSPLHF

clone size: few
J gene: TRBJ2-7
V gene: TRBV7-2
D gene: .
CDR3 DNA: TGTGCCAGCAGCTTCTCGGGGGGCCTTGACGAGCAGTACTTC
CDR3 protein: CASSFSGGLDEQYF

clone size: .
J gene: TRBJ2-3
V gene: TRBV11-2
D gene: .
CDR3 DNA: TGTGCCAGCAGCCCGCAGATAAGTTCAGATACGCAGTATTTT
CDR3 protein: CASSPQISSDTQYF

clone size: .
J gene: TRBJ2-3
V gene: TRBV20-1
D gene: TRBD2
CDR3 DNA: TGCAGTGGCGGGGAGCGGGAGTTCGGCACAGATACGCAGTATTTT
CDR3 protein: CSGGEREFGTDTQYF

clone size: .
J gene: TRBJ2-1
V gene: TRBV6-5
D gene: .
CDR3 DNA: TGTGCCAGCAGTGAGGAGTCGGGACTGGACGGATACAATGAGCAGTTCTTC
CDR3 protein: CASSEESGLDGYNEQFF

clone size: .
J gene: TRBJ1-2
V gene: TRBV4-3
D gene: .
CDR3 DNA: TGCGCCAGCAGCCAAGAGGGACGAGTAGGGGGCTACACCTTC
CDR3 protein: CASSQEGRVGGYTF

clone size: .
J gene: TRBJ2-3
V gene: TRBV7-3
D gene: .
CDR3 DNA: TGTGCCTGGATAAATGGAGATACGCAGTATTTT
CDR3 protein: CAWINGDTQYF

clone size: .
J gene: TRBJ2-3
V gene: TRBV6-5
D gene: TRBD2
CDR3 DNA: TGTGCCAGCCCCAGGGCTAGCGGGGGAAGCACAGATACGCAGTATTTT
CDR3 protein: CASPRASGGSTDTQYF

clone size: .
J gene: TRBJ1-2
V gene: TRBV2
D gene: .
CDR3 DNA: TGTGCCAGCAGTGAAAGTTGGGGGTGGGAAAATGGCTACACCTTC
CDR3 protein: CASSESWGWENGYTF

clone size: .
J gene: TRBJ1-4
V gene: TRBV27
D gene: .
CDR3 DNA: TGTGCCAGCAGTTTCCGAAATGAAAAACTGTTTTTT
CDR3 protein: CASSFRNEKLFF

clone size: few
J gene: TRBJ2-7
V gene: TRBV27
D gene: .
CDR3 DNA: TGTGCCAGCAGTCCCTCGAGGGGCCCCTACGAGCAGTACTTC
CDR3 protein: CASSPSRGPYEQYF

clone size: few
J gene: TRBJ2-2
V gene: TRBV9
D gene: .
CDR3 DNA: TGTGCCAGCAGCCCCGGCCCCAACACGAACACCGGGGAGCTGTTTTTT
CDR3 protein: CASSPGPNTNTGELFF

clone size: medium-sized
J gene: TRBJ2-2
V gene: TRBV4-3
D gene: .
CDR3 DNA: TGCGCCAGCAGCCAACGTACAGGGAGGGAGCTGTTTTTT
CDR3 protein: CASSQRTGRELFF

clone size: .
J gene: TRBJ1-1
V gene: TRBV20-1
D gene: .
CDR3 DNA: TGCAGTGCCCCAAACACTGAAGCTTTCTTT
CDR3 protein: CSAPNTEAFF

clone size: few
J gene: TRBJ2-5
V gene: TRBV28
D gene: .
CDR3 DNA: TGTGCCAGCAGTTTATCTCTAATTGGGGAGACCCAGTACTTC
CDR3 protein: CASSLSLIGETQYF

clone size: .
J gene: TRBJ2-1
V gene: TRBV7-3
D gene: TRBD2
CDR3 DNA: TGTGCCAGCAGCTTACCCCTCCGGGGGGGCTACAATGAGCAGTTCTTC
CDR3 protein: CASSLPLRGGYNEQFF

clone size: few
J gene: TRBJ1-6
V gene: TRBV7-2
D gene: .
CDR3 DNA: TGTGCCAGCAGCTTAGCCGTGGAATCACCCCTCCACTTT
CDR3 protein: CASSLAVESPLHF

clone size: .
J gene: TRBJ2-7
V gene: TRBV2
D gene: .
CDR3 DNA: TGTGCCAGCAGTGACCTGTCAGCAGCCTACGAGCAGTACTTC
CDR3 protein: CASSDLSAAYEQYF

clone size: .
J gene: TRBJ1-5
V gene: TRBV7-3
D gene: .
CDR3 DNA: TGTGCCAGCAGCCCCGGGCGGATCTTACGTCAGCCCCAGCATTTT
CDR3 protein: CASSPGRILRQPQHF

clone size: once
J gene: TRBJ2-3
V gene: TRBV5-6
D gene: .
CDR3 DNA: TGTGCCAGCAGCCCCGACTCAGATACGCAGTATTTT
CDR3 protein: CASSPDSDTQYF

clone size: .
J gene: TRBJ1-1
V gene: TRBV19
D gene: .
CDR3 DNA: TGTGCCAGTAGTCCAGGTGACGGACAGATGAACACTGAAGCTTTCTTT
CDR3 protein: CASSPGDGQMNTEAFF

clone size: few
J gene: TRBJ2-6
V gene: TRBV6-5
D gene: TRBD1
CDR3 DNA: TGTGCCAGCAGTGAAGGGACAGGGACTGGGGCCAACGTCCTGGCTTTC
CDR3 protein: CASSEGTGTGANVLAF

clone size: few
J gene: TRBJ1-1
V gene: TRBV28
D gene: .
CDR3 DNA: TGTGCCAGCAGTTTAACGGGCAGGAGGAACACTGAAGCTTTCTTT
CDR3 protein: CASSLTGRRNTEAFF

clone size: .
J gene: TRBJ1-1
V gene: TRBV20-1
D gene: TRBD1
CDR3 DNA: TGCAGTGCTCTTCAACAGGGACAGGGGAAGGTGAGCACTGAAGCTTTCTTT
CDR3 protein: CSALQQGQGKVSTEAFF

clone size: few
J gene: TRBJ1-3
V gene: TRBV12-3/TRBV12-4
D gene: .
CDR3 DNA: TGTGCCAGCAGTCGGACGAATGGAAACACCATATATTTT
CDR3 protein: CASSRTNGNTIYF

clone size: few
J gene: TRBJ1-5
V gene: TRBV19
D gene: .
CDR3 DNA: TGTGCCAGTAGTATGAAGGGGAGGGGGAGCAATCAGCCCCAGCATTTT
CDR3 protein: CASSMKGRGSNQPQHF

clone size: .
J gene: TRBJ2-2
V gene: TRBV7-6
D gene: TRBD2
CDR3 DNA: TGTGCCAGCAGCTCGGGAGGGTTCGCCGGGGAGCTGTTTTTT
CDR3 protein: CASSSGGFAGELFF

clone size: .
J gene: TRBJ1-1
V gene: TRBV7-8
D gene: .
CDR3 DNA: TGTGCCAGCCTGGGGGGAGCTGAAGCGAACACTGAAGCTTTCTTT
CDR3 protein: CASLGGAEANTEAFF

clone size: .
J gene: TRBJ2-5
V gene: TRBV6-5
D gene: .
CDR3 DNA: TGTGCCAGCACCCTCAACCCACAGGGTGGAGAGACCCAGTACTTC
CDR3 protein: CASTLNPQGGETQYF

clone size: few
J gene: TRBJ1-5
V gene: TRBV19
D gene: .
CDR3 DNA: TGTGCCAGTAGTATAGCAACGGGGGGCACCCAGCATTTT
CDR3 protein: CASSIATGGTQHF

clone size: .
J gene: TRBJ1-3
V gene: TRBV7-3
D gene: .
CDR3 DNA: TGTGCCAGCAGCTCTGGGACGGGGAACACCATATATTTT
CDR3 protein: CASSSGTGNTIYF

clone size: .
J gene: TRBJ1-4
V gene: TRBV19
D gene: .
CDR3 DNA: TGTGCCAGCACCCACCGGGCGGATAATAAAAAACTGTTTTTT
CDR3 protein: CASTHRADNKKLFF